The T cell receptor beta chain under discussion was sequenced for a study of blood T cell repertoires in COVID-19. Study information: Samples came from the United States, Italy and Spain, spanning acute and convalescent COVID-19. PBMCs, B-cell-depleted T cells, or T cells were the source of the cDNA or gDNA that made up the material.

In the study's own analysis: Estimation of nucleated cell counts was performed using reference gene primer amplification. The protocol was immunoSEQ multiplex PCR, while the TCRdb copy is restricted to in-frame clones and leaves out a portion. V, J and clone size reflect that table, while D and trimming were determined from the DNA. The sample gives 100,000 to 120,000 clones, over 65% of which show up once; about 3.8% is in the top ten. V was pared by 0 bases and J by 2 bases, with 8 bases of the junction left unmatched. This CDR3 comprises 18 residues. The germline V gene encodes CDR1 MGHRA and CDR2 YSYEKL.

This chain uses TRBV4-1 with TRBJ2-5, with 11 bases aligning to TRBD2. The sequenced sample was peripheral blood. The TCR originated in a woman at least 80 years old with acute or convalescent COVID-19. This CDR3 reads CASSQDTGLAGGQETQYF. The CDR3 nucleotides are TGCGCCAGCAGCCAAGATACCGGGCTAGCGGGGGGACAAGAGACCCAGTACTTC.